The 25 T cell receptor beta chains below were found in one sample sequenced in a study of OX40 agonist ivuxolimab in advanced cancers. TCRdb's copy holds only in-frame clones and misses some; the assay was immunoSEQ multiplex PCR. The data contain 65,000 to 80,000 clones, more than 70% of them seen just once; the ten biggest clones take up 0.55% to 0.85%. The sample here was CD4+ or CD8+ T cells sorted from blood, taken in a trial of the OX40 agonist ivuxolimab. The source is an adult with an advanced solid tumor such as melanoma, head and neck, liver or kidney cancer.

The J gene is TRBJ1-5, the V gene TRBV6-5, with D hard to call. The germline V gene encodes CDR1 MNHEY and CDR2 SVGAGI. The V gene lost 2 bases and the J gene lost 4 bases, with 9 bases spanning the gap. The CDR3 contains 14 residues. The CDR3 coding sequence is TGTGCCAGCAGTTACAGCTATTCAAATCAGCCCCAGCATTTT. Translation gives CASSYSYSNQPQHF.

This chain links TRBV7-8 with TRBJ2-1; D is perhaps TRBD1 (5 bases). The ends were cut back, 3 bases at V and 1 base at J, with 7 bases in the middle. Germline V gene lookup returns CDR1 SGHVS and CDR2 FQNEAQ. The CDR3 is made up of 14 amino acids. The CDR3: CASSFRQSYNEQFF. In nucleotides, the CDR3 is TGTGCCAGCAGCTTTAGACAGTCCTACAATGAGCAGTTCTTC.

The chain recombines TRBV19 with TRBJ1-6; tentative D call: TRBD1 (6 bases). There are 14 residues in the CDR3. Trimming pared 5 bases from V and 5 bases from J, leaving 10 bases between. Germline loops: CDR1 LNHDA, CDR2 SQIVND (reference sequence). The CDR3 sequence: CASSLQGNNSPLHF. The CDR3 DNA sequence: TGTGCCAGTAGTCTACAGGGTAATAATTCACCCCTCCACTTT.

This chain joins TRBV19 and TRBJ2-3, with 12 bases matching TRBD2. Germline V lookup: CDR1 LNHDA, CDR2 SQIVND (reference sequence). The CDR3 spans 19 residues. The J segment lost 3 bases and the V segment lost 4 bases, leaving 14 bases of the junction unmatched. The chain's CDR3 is CASSRATSGGMIRTDTQYF. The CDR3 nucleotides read TGTGCCAGTAGTAGAGCGACTAGCGGGGGAATGATCCGGACAGATACGCAGTATTTT.

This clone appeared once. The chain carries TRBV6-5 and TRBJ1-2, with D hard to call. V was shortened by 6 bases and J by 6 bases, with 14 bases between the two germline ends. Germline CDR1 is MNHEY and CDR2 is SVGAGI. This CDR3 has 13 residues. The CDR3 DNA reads TGTGCCAGCAGGCGGACTTTTCGAGATGGCTACACCTTC. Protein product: CASRRTFRDGYTF.

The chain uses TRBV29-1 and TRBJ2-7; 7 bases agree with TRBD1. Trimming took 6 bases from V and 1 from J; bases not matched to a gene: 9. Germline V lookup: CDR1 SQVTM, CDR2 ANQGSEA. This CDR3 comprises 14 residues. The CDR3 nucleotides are TGCAGCGTCCACGGGACAGTGGGATCCTACGAGCAGTACTTC. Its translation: CSVHGTVGSYEQYF.

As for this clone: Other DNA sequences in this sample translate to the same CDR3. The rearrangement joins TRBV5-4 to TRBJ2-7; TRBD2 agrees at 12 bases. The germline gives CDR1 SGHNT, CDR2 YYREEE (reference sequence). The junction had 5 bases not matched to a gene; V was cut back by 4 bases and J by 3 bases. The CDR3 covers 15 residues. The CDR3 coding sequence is TGTGCCAGCAGCCCTGGACTAGCGGGGAACTACGAGCAGTACTTC. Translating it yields CASSPGLAGNYEQYF.

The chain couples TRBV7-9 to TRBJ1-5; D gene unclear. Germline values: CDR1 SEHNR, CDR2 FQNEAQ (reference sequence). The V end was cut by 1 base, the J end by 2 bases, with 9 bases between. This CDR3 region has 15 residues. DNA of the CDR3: TGTGCCAGCAGCTTAGAGGGCAGCGGCAATCAGCCCCAGCATTTT. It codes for CASSLEGSGNQPQHF.

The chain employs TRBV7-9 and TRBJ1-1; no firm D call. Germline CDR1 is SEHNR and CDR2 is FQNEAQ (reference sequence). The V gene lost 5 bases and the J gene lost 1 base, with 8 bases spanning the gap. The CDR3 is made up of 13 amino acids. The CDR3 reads CASSPRPNTEAFF. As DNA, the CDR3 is TGTGCCAGCAGCCCAAGGCCGAACACTGAAGCTTTCTTT.

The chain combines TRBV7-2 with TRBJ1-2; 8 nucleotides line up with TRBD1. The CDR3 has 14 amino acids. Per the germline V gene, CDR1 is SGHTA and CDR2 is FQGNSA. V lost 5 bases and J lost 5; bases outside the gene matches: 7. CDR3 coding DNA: TGTGCCAGCAGCCCTAGACAGGGGATTTATGGCTACACCTTC. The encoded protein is CASSPRQGIYGYTF.

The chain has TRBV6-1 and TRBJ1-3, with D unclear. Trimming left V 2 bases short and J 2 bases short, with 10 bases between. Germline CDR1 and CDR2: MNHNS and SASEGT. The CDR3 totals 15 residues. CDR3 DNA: TGTGCCAGCAGTGAAAGGCTAGGGACTGGAAACACCATATATTTT. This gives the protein CASSERLGTGNTIYF.

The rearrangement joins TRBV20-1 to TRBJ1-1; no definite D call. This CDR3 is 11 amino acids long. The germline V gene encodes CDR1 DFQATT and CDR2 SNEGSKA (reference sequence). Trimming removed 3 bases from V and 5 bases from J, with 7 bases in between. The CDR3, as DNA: TGCAGTGCTAGGCCGGGGACTGAAGCTTTCTTT. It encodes CSARPGTEAFF.

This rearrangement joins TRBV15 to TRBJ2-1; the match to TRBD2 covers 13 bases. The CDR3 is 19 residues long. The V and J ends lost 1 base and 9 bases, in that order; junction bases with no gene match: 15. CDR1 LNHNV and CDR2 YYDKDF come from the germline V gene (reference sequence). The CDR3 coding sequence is TGTGCCACCAGCAGAGCCCGCCTAACTAGCGGGGGGGGGTTGGGTGAGCAGTTCTTC. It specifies CATSRARLTSGGGLGEQFF.

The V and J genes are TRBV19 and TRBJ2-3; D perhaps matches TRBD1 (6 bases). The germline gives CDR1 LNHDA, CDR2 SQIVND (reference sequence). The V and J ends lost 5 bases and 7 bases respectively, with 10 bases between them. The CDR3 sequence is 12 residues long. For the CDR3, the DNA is TGTGCCAGTAGTGTCGGGACAAATACGCAGTATTTT. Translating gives CASSVGTNTQYF.

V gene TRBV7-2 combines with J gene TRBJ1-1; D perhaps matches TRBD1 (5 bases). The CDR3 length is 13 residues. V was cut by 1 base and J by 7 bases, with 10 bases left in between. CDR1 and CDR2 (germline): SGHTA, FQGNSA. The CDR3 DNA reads TGTGCCAGCAGCTTAGTGGGGCAGGGTGAAGCTTTCTTT. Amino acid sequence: CASSLVGQGEAFF.

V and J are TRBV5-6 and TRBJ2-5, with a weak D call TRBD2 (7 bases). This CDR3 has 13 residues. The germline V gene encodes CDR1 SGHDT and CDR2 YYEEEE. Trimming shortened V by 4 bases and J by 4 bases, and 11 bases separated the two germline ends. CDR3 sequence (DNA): TGTGCCAGCAGCCTGAGGGGGGGAGAGACCCAGTACTTC. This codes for CASSLRGGETQYF.

CDR3 protein: CASSRIAGGPVSTDTQYF. The CDR3 DNA sequence: TGCGCCAGCAGCAGAATAGCGGGGGGGCCCGTTAGCACAGATACGCAGTATTTT. The V and J genes are TRBV5-1 and TRBJ2-3; TRBD2 matches 11 bases. CDR1 is SGHRS, CDR2 YFSETQ, per germline. The CDR3 consists of 18 residues. With V trimmed by 4 bases and J by 0 bases, 10 bases remained unmatched.

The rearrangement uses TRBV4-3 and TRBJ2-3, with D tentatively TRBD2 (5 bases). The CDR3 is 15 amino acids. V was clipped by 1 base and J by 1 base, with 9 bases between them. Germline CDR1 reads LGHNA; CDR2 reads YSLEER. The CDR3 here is CASSQAGVRTDTQYF. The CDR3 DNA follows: TGCGCCAGCAGCCAAGCCGGGGTCCGCACAGATACGCAGTATTTT.

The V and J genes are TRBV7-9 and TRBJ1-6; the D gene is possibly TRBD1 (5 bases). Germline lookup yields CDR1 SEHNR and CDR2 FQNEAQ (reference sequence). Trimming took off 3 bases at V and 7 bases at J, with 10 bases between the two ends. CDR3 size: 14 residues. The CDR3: CASSLQGENSPLHF. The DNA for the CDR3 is TGTGCCAGCAGCTTGCAGGGTGAGAATTCACCCCTCCACTTT.

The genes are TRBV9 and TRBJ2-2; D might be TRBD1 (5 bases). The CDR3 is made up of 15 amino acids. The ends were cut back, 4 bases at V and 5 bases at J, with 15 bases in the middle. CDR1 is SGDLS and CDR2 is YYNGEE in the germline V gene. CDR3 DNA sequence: TGTGCCAGCAGCCTGACAGTAGGAGATACCGGGGAGCTGTTTTTT. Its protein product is CASSLTVGDTGELFF.

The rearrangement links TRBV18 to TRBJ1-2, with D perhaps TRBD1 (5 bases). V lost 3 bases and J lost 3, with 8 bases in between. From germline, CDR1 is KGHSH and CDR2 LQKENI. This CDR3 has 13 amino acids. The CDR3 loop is CASSPDSYYGYTF. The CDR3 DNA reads TGTGCCAGCTCACCCGACAGTTACTATGGCTACACCTTC.

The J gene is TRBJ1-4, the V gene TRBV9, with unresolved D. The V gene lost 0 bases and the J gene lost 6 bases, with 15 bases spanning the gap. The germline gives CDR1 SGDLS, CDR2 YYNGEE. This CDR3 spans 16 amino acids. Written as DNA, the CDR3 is TGTGCCAGCAGCGTAGTACGTTTGGGTTTCGATGAAAAACTGTTTTTT. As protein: CASSVVRLGFDEKLFF. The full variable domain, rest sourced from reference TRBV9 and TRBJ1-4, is DSGVTQTPKHLITATGQRVTLRCSPRSGDLSVYWYQQSLDQGLQFLIQYYNGEERAKGNILERFSAQQFPDLHSELNLSSLELGDSALYFCASSVVRLGFDEKLFFGSGTQLSVL.

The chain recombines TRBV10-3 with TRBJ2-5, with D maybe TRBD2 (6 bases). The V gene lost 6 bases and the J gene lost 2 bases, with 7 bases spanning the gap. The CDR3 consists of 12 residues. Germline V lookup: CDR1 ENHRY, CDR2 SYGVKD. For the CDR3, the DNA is TGTGCCATCAGGAGCGGGCAAGAGACCCAGTACTTC. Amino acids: CAIRSGQETQYF.

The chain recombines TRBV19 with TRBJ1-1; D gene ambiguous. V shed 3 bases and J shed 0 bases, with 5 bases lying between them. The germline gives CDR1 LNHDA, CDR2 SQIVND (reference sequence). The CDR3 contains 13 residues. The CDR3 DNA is TGTGCCAGTAGTATCCAAGTGAACACTGAAGCTTTCTTT. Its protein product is CASSIQVNTEAFF.

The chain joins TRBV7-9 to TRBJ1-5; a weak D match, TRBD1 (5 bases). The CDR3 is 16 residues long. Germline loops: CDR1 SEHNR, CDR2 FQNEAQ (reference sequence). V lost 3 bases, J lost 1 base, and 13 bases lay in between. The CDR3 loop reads CASSLGAGGSNQPQHF. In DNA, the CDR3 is TGTGCCAGCAGCTTGGGTGCTGGGGGGAGCAATCAGCCCCAGCATTTT. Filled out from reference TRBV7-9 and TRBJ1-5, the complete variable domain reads DTGVSQNPRHKITKRGQNVTFRCDPISEHNRLYWYRQTLGQGPEFLTYFQNEAQLEKSRLLSDRFSAERPKGSFSTLEIQRTEQGDSAMYLCASSLGAGGSNQPQHFGDGTRLSIL.